The next 18 T cell receptor beta chains were all read from a single sample in a study of T cells in Graves' hyperthyroidism and ophthalmopathy (dated by TCRdb to the late 2010s). Library preparation used multiplex PCR. Sequencing relied on an Illumina HiSeq 2000. TCR beta CDR3 regions were amplified from RNA transcripts. For the first round of RT-PCR on the TCR CDR3, the HTBI primer set was used together with the Qiagen OneStep RT-PCR kit. TCRdb cleaned the public reads at Q25 with fastp, built clones with MiXCR and kept in-frame beta chains. Each entry merges the rows of one CDR3 protein and shows their most common DNA and genes. For this sample there are roughly 180,000 distinct CDR3 sequences; around 8.9% appear just once. Together, the top ten hold less than 25% of the sample. The source material was blood. These receptors all stem from a woman between 18 and 29 years old with Graves' hyperthyroidism that later progressed to Graves' ophthalmopathy.

The chain is built from TRBV4-1 and TRBJ1-5; possible D gene TRBD1, 6 bases. Germline CDR1 and CDR2: MGHRA and YSYEKL. Trimming cost V 1 base and J 3 bases, with 10 bases left between them. This CDR3 has 15 residues. The CDR3 bases are TGCGCCAGCAGCCAAGCATACAGGGACAATCAGCCCCAGCATTTT. Protein sequence: CASSQAYRDNQPQHF.

A word on this clonotype: Just one base apart from a much larger clone, this may be a read error. The rearrangement joins TRBV19 to TRBJ2-1; 8 bases map to TRBD1. This CDR3 contains 15 residues. V shed 5 bases, J shed 7 bases, and the junction held 10 bases outside the gene matches. Germline CDR1 is LNHDA and CDR2 is SQIVND (reference sequence). In nucleotides, the CDR3 is TGTGCCAGTAGTTTGGGACAGGAAGGAAGGAATGAGCAGTTCTTC. It codes for CASSLGQEGRNEQFF.

This sequence joins TRBV12-3 or TRBV12-4 and TRBJ2-2; no clear D gene. The length of the CDR3 is 13 residues. Deletions cut 7 bases from V and 2 bases from J, with 8 bases between. The CDR3 spells CASTYVNTGELFF. CDR3 DNA: TGTGCCAGCACCTACGTTAACACCGGGGAGCTGTTTTTT.

This clonotype came up many times. This sequence joins TRBV29-1 and TRBJ1-1, with D possibly being TRBD1 (5 bases). The V end was cut by 7 bases, the J end by 0 bases, with 12 bases between. This CDR3 has 13 residues. CDR1 is SQVTM, CDR2 ANQGSEA, per germline. In nucleotides, the CDR3 is TGCAGCGCTGCCGGGGGAATGAACACTGAAGCTTTCTTT. It translates to CSAAGGMNTEAFF.

This clonotype was found many times. This chain links TRBV2 with TRBJ2-3; no definite D call. V dropped 3 bases and J dropped 6 bases, with 13 bases sitting between them. Germline V CDR1 and CDR2: SNHLY, FYNNEI. The CDR3 contains 14 residues. Written as DNA, the CDR3 is TGTGCCAGCAGTGACTGGCAGTCTGCGGATACGCAGTATTTT. Translated, it gives CASSDWQSADTQYF.

This clonotype was picked up many times. The chain has TRBV2 and TRBJ1-2, with D hard to call. Germline lookup yields CDR1 SNHLY and CDR2 FYNNEI. CDR3 length: 14 amino acids. V dropped 7 bases and J dropped 2 bases, with 14 bases sitting between them. The CDR3 sequence is CASNPGNSNYGYTF. The CDR3 DNA sequence: TGTGCCAGCAACCCGGGGAACTCAAACTATGGCTACACCTTC.

This clonotype was counted many times. The rearrangement uses TRBV6-2 or TRBV6-3 and TRBJ1-1; weak D call: TRBD1 (5 bases). CDR1 is MNHEY and CDR2 is SVGEGT in the germline V gene. This CDR3 region has 16 residues. V lost 6 bases, J lost 0 bases, and 17 bases lay in between. The CDR3 sequence: CASRRKTDSMNTEAFF. CDR3 DNA: TGTGCCAGCAGGAGGAAGACAGATAGTATGAACACTGAAGCTTTCTTT.

This clonotype has a handful of counts. The chain is built from TRBV5-6 and TRBJ2-1; the match to TRBD1 covers 8 bases. The CDR3 covers 15 residues. Germline CDR1 is SGHDT and CDR2 is YYEEEE. Trimming cost V 4 bases and J 7 bases; bases outside gene matches: 10. CDR3 nucleotide sequence: TGTGCCAGCAGCCGTGACAGGGACAGGAAGAATGAGCAGTTCTTC. Its translation is CASSRDRDRKNEQFF.

The chain is built from TRBV4-2 and TRBJ2-5; D call uncertain. There are 14 residues in the CDR3. V was pared by 0 bases and J by 4 bases, with 9 bases between. The germline V gene has CDR1 LGHNA and CDR2 YNFKEQ. This chain's CDR3 is CASSQDPRSETQYF. Here the CDR3 DNA reads TGTGCCAGCAGCCAAGATCCTAGGTCAGAGACCCAGTACTTC.

This clonotype was recorded many times. This chain links TRBV2 with TRBJ1-6; 10 nucleotides match TRBD1. CDR1 and CDR2 (germline): SNHLY, FYNNEI. This CDR3 comprises 16 residues. The J segment lost 8 bases and the V segment lost 4 bases, leaving 8 bases of the junction unmatched. The CDR3 sequence is CASSVRGTGEDSPLHF. CDR3 bases: TGTGCCAGCAGTGTTAGGGGGACAGGGGAAGATTCACCCCTCCACTTT.

The sample holds many counts of this clonotype. A read error may produce the germline difference seen at one junction end. This chain links TRBV28 with TRBJ1-2, with a weak D call TRBD1 (5 bases). Germline CDR1 is MDHEN and CDR2 is SYDVKM. The CDR3 is 13 residues long. The CDR3 loop reads CASSLGRENGYTF. The CDR3 bases are TGTGCTAGCAGTTTAGGCAGGGAAAATGGCTACACCTTC.

This clonotype was seen ten or more times. This chain uses TRBV3-1 with TRBJ2-1; maybe TRBD1 (5 bases). Germline lookup yields CDR1 LGHDT and CDR2 YNNKEL (reference sequence). Trimming shortened V by 0 bases and J by 4 bases, and 19 bases separated the two germline ends. This CDR3 contains 18 residues. The CDR3 here is CASSQDQRRGLLYNEQFF. The CDR3 nucleotides read TGTGCCAGCAGCCAAGATCAGAGAAGGGGCCTCCTTTACAATGAGCAGTTCTTC.

The chain combines TRBV24-1 with TRBJ2-5, with 12 nucleotides matching TRBD2. The CDR3 totals 16 residues. The germline V gene has CDR1 KGHDR and CDR2 SFDVKD. V was clipped by 0 bases and J by 5 bases; unmatched bases: 3. The CDR3 DNA is TGTGCCACCAGTGATTTGGGAACTAGCGGGAGGGAGACCCAGTACTTC. Residues: CATSDLGTSGRETQYF.

The table lists this clonotype with many counts. The chain carries TRBV7-3 and TRBJ1-4, with D perhaps TRBD1 (5 bases). V gave up 0 bases and J gave up 3 bases, with 11 bases separating them. CDR3 length: 16 residues. Germline CDR1 reads SGHTA; CDR2 reads FQGTGA. In DNA form, the CDR3 reads TGTGCCAGCAGCTTAACAGGGACGGGGCCTAATGAAAAACTGTTTTTT. Translation gives CASSLTGTGPNEKLFF.

In its sample, this clonotype was seen many times. The chain is built from TRBV7-9 and TRBJ2-7; no reliable D call. The CDR3 has 13 amino acids. Germline CDR1 and CDR2: SEHNR and FQNEAQ (reference sequence). Deletions cut 3 bases from V and 7 bases from J, with 13 bases between. DNA of the CDR3: TGTGCCAGCAGCTTGTTTATCGACCGGGAGCAGTACTTC. Amino acids: CASSLFIDREQYF.

At least ten counts were recorded for this clonotype. The CDR3 spells CASSSGGSEKLFF. The CDR3 DNA follows: TGTGCCAGCAGCTCAGGGGGAAGCGAAAAACTGTTTTTT. J is TRBJ1-4 and V is TRBV7-2, with TRBD1 matching over 7 bases. Germline values: CDR1 SGHTA, CDR2 FQGNSA. The CDR3 extends over 13 amino acids. J was trimmed by 8 bases and V by 4 bases; bases with no gene match: 4.

This clonotype was found many times. The V gene is TRBV20-1, the J gene TRBJ1-2; the D gene is possibly TRBD1 (5 bases). Trimming left V 6 bases short and J 9 bases short, with 20 bases between. This CDR3 spans 13 amino acids. CDR1 DFQATT and CDR2 SNEGSKA come from the germline V gene (reference sequence). The CDR3 region is CSASTGTSFSYTF. In nucleotides, the CDR3 is TGCAGTGCCTCAACCGGGACTTCCTTTAGCTACACCTTC.

V and J are TRBV5-8 and TRBJ2-7; 7 bases are a match to TRBD2. The CDR3 extends over 15 amino acids. Per the germline V gene, CDR1 is SGHTS and CDR2 is YDEGEE. The J segment lost 0 bases and the V segment lost 0 bases, leaving 3 bases of the junction unmatched. As DNA, the CDR3 is TGTGCCAGCAGCTTGGAAGCGGGGCACTCCTACGAGCAGTACTTC. Protein sequence: CASSLEAGHSYEQYF.